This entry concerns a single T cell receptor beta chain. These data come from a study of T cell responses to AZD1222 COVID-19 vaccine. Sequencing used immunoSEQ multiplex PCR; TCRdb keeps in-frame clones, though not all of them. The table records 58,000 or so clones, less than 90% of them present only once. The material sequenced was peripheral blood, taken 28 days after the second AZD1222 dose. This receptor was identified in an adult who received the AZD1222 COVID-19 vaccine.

CDR3 sequence reads: CASSPGGVTYNEQFF. The DNA of the CDR3 is TGTGCCAGCAGCCCGGGGGGGGTGACCTACAATGAGCAGTTCTTC. This chain uses TRBV5-4 with TRBJ2-1; 8 bases align to TRBD2. The CDR3 is made up of 15 amino acids. CDR1 SGHNT and CDR2 YYREEE come from the germline V gene (reference sequence). V dropped 4 bases and J dropped 2; count of bases not matched to a gene: 5.